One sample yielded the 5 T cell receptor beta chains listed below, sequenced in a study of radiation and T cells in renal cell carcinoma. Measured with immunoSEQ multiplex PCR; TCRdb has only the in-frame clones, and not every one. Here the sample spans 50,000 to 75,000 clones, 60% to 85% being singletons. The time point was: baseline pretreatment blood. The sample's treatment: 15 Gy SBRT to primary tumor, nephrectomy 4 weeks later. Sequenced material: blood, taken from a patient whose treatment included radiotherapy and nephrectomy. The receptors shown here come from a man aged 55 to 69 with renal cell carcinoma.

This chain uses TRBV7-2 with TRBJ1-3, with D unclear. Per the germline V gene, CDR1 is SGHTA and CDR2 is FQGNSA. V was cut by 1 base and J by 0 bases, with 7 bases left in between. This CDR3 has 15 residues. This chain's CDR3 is CASSLVVISGNTIYF. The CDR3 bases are TGTGCCAGCAGCTTAGTGGTAATCTCTGGAAACACCATATATTTT.

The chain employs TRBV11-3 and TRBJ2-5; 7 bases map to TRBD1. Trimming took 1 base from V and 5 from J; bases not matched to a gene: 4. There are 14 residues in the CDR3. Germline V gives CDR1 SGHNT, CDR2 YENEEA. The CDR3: CASSLAQGWETQYF. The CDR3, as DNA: TGTGCCAGCAGCTTAGCACAGGGGTGGGAGACCCAGTACTTC.

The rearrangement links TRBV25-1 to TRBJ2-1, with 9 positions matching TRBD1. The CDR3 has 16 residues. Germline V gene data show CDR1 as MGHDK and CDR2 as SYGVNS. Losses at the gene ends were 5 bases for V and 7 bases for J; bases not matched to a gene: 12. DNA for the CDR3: TGTGCCAGCAGTACCGTGGGACAGGGTGTTTGGAATGAGCAGTTCTTC. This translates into CASSTVGQGVWNEQFF.

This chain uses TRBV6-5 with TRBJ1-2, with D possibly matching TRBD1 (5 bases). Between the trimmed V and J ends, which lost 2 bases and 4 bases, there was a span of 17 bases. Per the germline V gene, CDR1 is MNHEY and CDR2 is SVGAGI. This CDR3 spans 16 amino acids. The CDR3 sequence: CASSYQGAGEGYGYTF. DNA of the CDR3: TGTGCCAGCAGTTACCAGGGAGCGGGAGAGGGCTATGGCTACACCTTC.

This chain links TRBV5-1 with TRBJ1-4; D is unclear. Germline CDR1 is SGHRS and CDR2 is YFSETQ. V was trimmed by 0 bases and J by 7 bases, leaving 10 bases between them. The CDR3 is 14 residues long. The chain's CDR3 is CASSLGEIGEKLFF. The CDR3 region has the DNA TGCGCCAGCAGCTTGGGGGAGATTGGTGAAAAACTGTTTTTT. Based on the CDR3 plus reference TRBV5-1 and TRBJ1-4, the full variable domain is KAGVTQTPRYLIKTRGQQVTLSCSPISGHRSVSWYQQTPGQGLQFLFEYFSETQRNKGNFPGRFSGRQFSNSRSEMNVSTLELGDSALYLCASSLGEIGEKLFFGSGTQLSVL.